A selection of T cell receptor beta chains follows, all from one sample in a study of identical twins. TCRdb itself ran the 5' RACE reads through MiXCR, one entry per CDR3 protein. The top ten clones hold around 7.1% of a sample with about 290,000 distinct CDR3 sequences, roughly 9.8% of them seen once. The sample was also linked to a second study, of yellow fever vaccine responses in identical twins.

What was sequenced was CD8+ T cells sorted from blood. These receptors were collected from a woman aged 18-29 years in good health. The CDR3 runs from the conserved cysteine through the conserved F or W. A D gene is named only where the DNA matches it firmly. Size is stated for part of the rows, as once, few or many counts, or as a class when the clone is expanded.

abundance,d_gene,v_gene,j_gene,CDR3nt,CDR3aa
few,-,TRBV5-4,TRBJ2-1,TGTGCCAGCAGCTTCCTCGGGGGCGCGGATGAGCAGTTCTTC,CASSFLGGADEQFF
many,-,TRBV15,TRBJ2-6,TGTGCCACCAGCCCAACAGGGACTGGGGCCAACGTCCTGACTTTC,CATSPTGTGANVLTF
many,TRBD2,TRBV11-1,TRBJ2-7,TGTGCCAGCAGCAATCCCGCCGGGACTAGCGGGAGAGTGTACGAGCAGTACTTC,CASSNPAGTSGRVYEQYF
-,-,TRBV6-5,TRBJ1-1,TGTGCCAGCAGTTACTCCCCTACGACACCTTCTGGAGCTTTCTTT,CASSYSPTTPSGAFF
many,TRBD2,TRBV27,TRBJ2-3,TGTGCCAGCAGTATCCTAGCGGGAGGGGTTAGCACAGATACGCAGTATTTT,CASSILAGGVSTDTQYF
-,-,TRBV6-6,TRBJ2-7,TGTGCCAGCAGACTTCACTACGAGCAGTACTTC,CASRLHYEQYF
many,TRBD1,TRBV7-9,TRBJ2-7,TGTGCCAGCAGCTTCCGGGACAGCCCCTACGAGCAGTACTTC,CASSFRDSPYEQYF
-,-,TRBV11-2,TRBJ2-5,TGTGCCAGCAGCTGGAAACAGGGACTGCAAGAGACCCAGTACTTC,CASSWKQGLQETQYF
many,-,TRBV4-3,TRBJ2-7,TGCGCCAGCAGCCAAGCACTTTTCGGGAGAGCCTACGAGCAGTACTTC,CASSQALFGRAYEQYF
few,-,TRBV4-1,TRBJ2-3,TGCGCCAGCAGCCTCCGACTAGAAACGCAGTATTTT,CASSLRLETQYF
few,-,TRBV6-2/TRBV6-3,TRBJ2-1,TGTGCCAGCAGTCAAAACAGGGTGTTTCCCAATGAGCAGTTCTTC,CASSQNRVFPNEQFF
many,TRBD2,TRBV27,TRBJ2-3,TGTGCCAGCAGTTTAGGGTCTAGCGGGGGTAACCCTAGCACAGATACGCAGTATTTT,CASSLGSSGGNPSTDTQYF
many,-,TRBV25-1,TRBJ2-1,TGTGCCAGCAAACTGCCAGGATACAATGAGCAGTTCTTC,CASKLPGYNEQFF
many,-,TRBV12-3/TRBV12-4,TRBJ1-5,TGTGCCAGCAGCCCTTTTGGGGATCAGCCCCAGCATTTT,CASSPFGDQPQHF
few,-,TRBV5-5,TRBJ2-6,TGTGCCAGCAGCTTGGTGGGACTGAGGGCTGGGGCCAACGTCCTGACTTTC,CASSLVGLRAGANVLTF
many,-,TRBV5-1,TRBJ2-5,TGCGCCAGCAGCTTGTATAACGGGGACTACCAAGAGACCCAGTACTTC,CASSLYNGDYQETQYF
-,-,TRBV2,TRBJ2-3,TGTGCCAGCAGTTCTCTAGAGGCTAGCACAGATACGCAGTATTTT,CASSSLEASTDTQYF
many,-,TRBV14,TRBJ2-7,TGTGCCAGCAGCCAAGATCCTGGACGGACCTACGAGCAGTACTTC,CASSQDPGRTYEQYF